The 24 T cell receptor beta chains reported below all come from one sample, sequenced in a study of Graves' ophthalmopathy and Graves' hyperthyroidism. Amplified material comprised TCR beta CDR3 regions derived from RNA transcripts. First-round RT-PCR employed HTBI primers, with a second-round multiplex PCR after it. One entry per CDR3 protein results from TCRdb running MiXCR on the multiplex PCR reads. The table has approximately 640,000 distinct CDR3 sequences, 35% to 45% seen once. Sequencing input: peripheral blood. The receptors were gathered from an adult man with Graves' ophthalmopathy.

This clonotype appeared a few times. The rearrangement joins TRBV13 to TRBJ2-2; tentatively, D is TRBD1 or TRBD2 (6 bases each). The CDR3 spans 15 residues. Looked up from germline, CDR1 is PRHDT and CDR2 is FYEKMQ (reference sequence). V lost 4 bases to trimming and J lost 4 bases, with 13 bases between them. The CDR3 is CASSWGALGTGELFF. CDR3 nucleotide sequence: TGTGCCAGCAGCTGGGGGGCCTTAGGCACCGGGGAGCTGTTTTTT.

This clonotype was observed at least ten times. The chain is built from TRBV19 and TRBJ1-4; D perhaps matches TRBD1 (5 bases). Germline V gives CDR1 LNHDA, CDR2 SQIVND (reference sequence). Trimming shortened V by 7 bases and J by 5 bases, and 11 bases separated the two germline ends. This CDR3 is built from 13 residues. In DNA, the CDR3 is TGTGCCAGTATCTCACAGGCGAATGAAAAACTGTTTTTT. Translated: CASISQANEKLFF.

In regard to this clonotype: The CDR3 does not close with the conserved phenylalanine or tryptophan, likely indicating a read error. The chain joins TRBV10-3 to TRBJ2-7, with D perhaps TRBD1 or TRBD2 (5 bases each). Germline V gene lookup returns CDR1 ENHRY and CDR2 SYGVKD. Deletions cut 10 bases from V and 2 bases from J, with 15 bases between. The CDR3 length is 13 residues. CDR3 sequence (DNA): TGTGCCACTAACCGGGACCGTACCTACGAGCAGTACCTC. Its translation is CATNRDRTYEQYL.

In its sample, this clonotype was seen once. The J gene is TRBJ1-1, the V gene TRBV25-1, with 7 bases aligning to TRBD1. V gave up 5 bases and J gave up 1 base; unmatched junction bases: 7. This CDR3 comprises 15 residues. Per germline, CDR1 MGHDK and CDR2 SYGVNS. The DNA of the CDR3 is TGTGCCAGCAGTTACGTAGCAGGGGGGAACACTGAAGCTTTCTTT. Its translation is CASSYVAGGNTEAFF.

This clonotype was counted once. This may come from a read error, since a much larger clone is one base off. The rearrangement joins TRBV2 to TRBJ2-7, with TRBD1 identical over 8 bases. The ends lost 5 bases at V and 1 base at J; junction bases unmatched: 7. Germline assignment: CDR1 SNHLY and CDR2 FYNNEI. The CDR3 length is 15 residues. Here the CDR3 DNA reads TGTGCCAGCAGTAATCAGGGACAGGTTTCCTACGAGCAGTACTTC. Residues: CASSNQGQVSYEQYF.

The chain combines TRBV27 with TRBJ1-6, with 7 bases that match TRBD1. This CDR3 comprises 16 residues. Germline CDR1 reads MNHEY; CDR2 reads SMNVEV (reference sequence). After removal of 6 bases from V and 4 bases from J, the junction contained 9 bases not matched to a gene. In nucleotides, the CDR3 is TGTGCCAGCAGACCCGGGGGGACAGCTTATAATTCACCCCTCCACTTT. This encodes CASRPGGTAYNSPLHF.

This clonotype was counted once. This could be a read error, since a much larger clone is one nucleotide away. The V and J genes are TRBV9 and TRBJ1-1; no definite D call. In germline, CDR1 is SGDLS, CDR2 YYNGEE. The CDR3 contains 15 residues. CDR3 sequence (DNA): TGTGCCGGCAGCCAGAGCGGGGTAAGGAACACTGAAGCTTTCTTT. It yields the protein CAGSQSGVRNTEAFF.

On this clonotype: One end of the junction fails to match germline, which may point to a read error. The chain employs TRBV10-3 and TRBJ2-7, with 16 bases aligning to TRBD2. Germline V gene lookup returns CDR1 ENHRY and CDR2 SYGVKD. The CDR3 sequence is 18 residues long. The CDR3 spells CAISLGTSGGAYSYGQYF. The CDR3 DNA reads TGTGCCATCAGCCTCGGGACTAGCGGGGGGGCTTACTCCTACGGGCAGTACTTC.

Many counts were recorded for this clonotype. CDR3 in amino acids: CSARDGTNYGYTF. The CDR3 DNA follows: TGCAGTGCTAGAGATGGGACAAACTATGGCTACACCTTC. The chain combines TRBV20-1 with TRBJ1-2; D might be TRBD1 (6 bases). CDR3 size: 13 residues. V was shortened by 0 bases and J by 2 bases, with 7 bases between the two germline ends. Germline loops: CDR1 DFQATT, CDR2 SNEGSKA (reference sequence).

The chain has TRBV25-1 and TRBJ2-5, with TRBD2 matching 13 bases. This CDR3 has 17 residues. Unmatched junction bases numbered 6, after V lost 3 bases and J lost 2 bases. Per the germline V gene, CDR1 is MGHDK and CDR2 is SYGVNS. For the CDR3, the DNA is TGTGCCAGCAGTGATGAACCACTAGCGGGAGGGCAAGAGACCCAGTACTTC. It encodes CASSDEPLAGGQETQYF.

The table lists this clonotype with many counts. The rearrangement joins TRBV12-3 or TRBV12-4 to TRBJ1-1; D is unclear. This CDR3 is 15 amino acids long. V lost 6 bases and J lost 1, with 15 bases in between. CDR3 residues: CASSFNGDGNTEAFF. CDR3 nucleotides: TGTGCCAGCAGCTTTAACGGCGACGGGAACACTGAAGCTTTCTTT.

This clonotype appeared many times. CDR3 sequence: CASSVPGYSNQPQHF. CDR3 nucleotide sequence: TGTGCCAGCAGTGTACCAGGGTATAGCAATCAGCCCCAGCATTTT. This sequence joins TRBV6-4 and TRBJ1-5; tentatively, D is TRBD1 (5 bases). Looked up from germline, CDR1 is MRHNA and CDR2 is SNTAGT. The germline V and J ends were trimmed by 4 bases and 0 bases, with 10 bases remaining between them. This CDR3 region has 15 residues.

This clonotype occurred many times. The chain combines TRBV2 with TRBJ1-2; D is undetermined. Germline-derived CDR1 and CDR2 are SNHLY and FYNNEI. V was trimmed by 1 base and J by 4 bases, leaving 10 bases between them. This CDR3 has 14 residues. The CDR3 is CASSEVGSGYGYTF. The DNA of the CDR3 is TGTGCCAGCAGTGAAGTGGGTTCCGGCTATGGCTACACCTTC.

Turning to this clonotype: A junction boundary mismatches the germline segment, possibly from a read error. The J gene is TRBJ1-5, the V gene TRBV10-3, with D uncertain. CDR1 ENHRY and CDR2 SYGVKD come from the germline V gene. This CDR3 has 20 residues. The CDR3 DNA follows: TGTGCCATTAGTGAGTCGGGTTCGGCTTTGGGCGGAGGCTTCAATCAGCCCCAGCATTTT. Its protein is CAISESGSALGGGFNQPQHF.

This clonotype occurred many times. One end of the junction is discordant with germline, which a read error may explain. The rearrangement joins TRBV10-3 to TRBJ1-2; D is possibly TRBD1 (6 bases). Germline loops: CDR1 ENHRY, CDR2 SYGVKD. This CDR3 region has 14 residues. Here the CDR3 DNA reads TGTGCCAGCAGTGAAGTAGGACAGCCCTATGGCTACACCTTC. It is translated as CASSEVGQPYGYTF.

The sample holds many counts of this clonotype. The rearrangement joins TRBV5-1 to TRBJ2-5; D is tentatively TRBD1 or TRBD2 (5 bases each). This CDR3 has 13 amino acids. Germline V gene lookup returns CDR1 SGHRS and CDR2 YFSETQ. V lost 1 base and J 5 bases, leaving 9 bases between the germline ends. The chain's CDR3 is CASSLIWGETQYF. The DNA of the CDR3 is TGCGCCAGCAGCTTGATCTGGGGGGAGACCCAGTACTTC. Based on the CDR3 plus reference TRBV5-1 and TRBJ2-5, the full variable domain is KAGVTQTPRYLIKTRGQQVTLSCSPISGHRSVSWYQQTPGQGLQFLFEYFSETQRNKGNFPGRFSGRQFSNSRSEMNVSTLELGDSALYLCASSLIWGETQYFGPGTRLLVL.

This clonotype came up many times. V usage is TRBV7-2 and J usage is TRBJ1-2; 8 nucleotides match TRBD1. Trimming at V came to 5 bases and at J to 7 bases, leaving 12 bases not matched to a gene. CDR3 length equals 15 residues. CDR1 is SGHTA, CDR2 FQGNSA, per germline. CDR3 DNA sequence: TGTGCCAGCAGCCGTGGACAGGGAAGCCTAGTTGGCTACACCTTC. Amino acids: CASSRGQGSLVGYTF.

This clonotype was counted ten times or more. V gene TRBV20-1 combines with J gene TRBJ1-1, with D uncertain. CDR1 and CDR2 from the germline V gene are DFQATT and SNEGSKA (reference sequence). The CDR3 consists of 11 residues. With 0 bases removed from V and 7 bases from J, the gap between germline ends came to 6 bases. CDR3: CSARDTFEAFF. CDR3 nucleotide sequence: TGCAGTGCTAGAGACACCTTTGAAGCTTTCTTT.

There are many counts of this clonotype. This chain joins TRBV5-1 and TRBJ2-7, with 8 bases aligning to TRBD1. This CDR3 contains 12 residues. The germline gives CDR1 SGHRS, CDR2 YFSETQ. Trimming took 3 bases from V and 7 from J; bases not matched to a gene: 3. CDR3 sequence reads: CASSWTGQEQYF. The CDR3 DNA sequence: TGCGCCAGCAGCTGGACAGGGCAAGAGCAGTACTTC. Full variable domain (rest looked up from reference TRBV5-1 and TRBJ2-7): KAGVTQTPRYLIKTRGQQVTLSCSPISGHRSVSWYQQTPGQGLQFLFEYFSETQRNKGNFPGRFSGRQFSNSRSEMNVSTLELGDSALYLCASSWTGQEQYFGPGTRLTVT.

In its sample, this clonotype was seen many times. V is TRBV7-9 and J is TRBJ1-6; D possibly corresponds to TRBD1 (6 bases). Per the germline V gene, CDR1 is SEHNR and CDR2 is FQNEAQ (reference sequence). The V and J ends lost 3 bases and 9 bases respectively, with 15 bases between them. The CDR3 contains 15 residues. Here the CDR3 reads CASSFPEQGGSPLHF. The CDR3 coding sequence is TGTGCCAGCAGCTTCCCCGAACAGGGAGGTTCACCCCTCCACTTT.

The J gene is TRBJ2-5, the V gene TRBV19, with D uncertain. Trimming took 6 bases from V and 9 from J, leaving 17 bases between them. Germline CDR1 LNHDA, CDR2 SQIVND (reference sequence). The CDR3 is 13 residues long. The CDR3, as DNA: TGTGCCAGTAGCCTGGGGAACAATCAGCCCCAGTACTTC. This sequence encodes CASSLGNNQPQYF.

This clonotype has only a few counts. The chain employs TRBV5-8 and TRBJ1-2; D gene ambiguous. Germline V gives CDR1 SGHTS, CDR2 YDEGEE. Trimming removed 9 bases from V and 0 bases from J, with 12 bases in between. The CDR3 is 13 amino acids. This CDR3 is CATGEPANYGYTF. CDR3 nucleotides: TGTGCCACCGGGGAGCCAGCTAACTATGGCTACACCTTC.

The chain has TRBV7-2 and TRBJ2-5; 9 bases agree with TRBD2. V gave up 1 base and J gave up 4 bases; unmatched junction bases: 7. This CDR3 is 16 amino acids long. The germline CDR1 and CDR2 sequences are SGHTA and FQGNSA. The CDR3 bases are TGTGCCAGCAGCTTAGGGCGGACTAGCGAACGAGAGACCCAGTACTTC. Translating it yields CASSLGRTSERETQYF.

Notes on this clonotype: A much larger clone differs from this one at a single base, so this may be a read error. The J gene is TRBJ2-7, the V gene TRBV2; D gene ambiguous. The CDR3 sequence is 11 residues long. V was pared by 3 bases and J by 5 bases, with 5 bases between. In germline, CDR1 is SNHLY, CDR2 FYNNEI. DNA of the CDR3: TGTGCCAGCAGTGACTACGACGAGCAGTACTTC. As protein: CASSDYDEQYF. Supplemented by reference TRBV2 and TRBJ2-7, the full variable domain reads EPEVTQTPSHQVTQMGQEVILRCVPISNHLYFYWYRQILGQKVEFLVSFYNNEISEKSEIFDDQFSVERPDGSNFTLKIRSTKLEDSAMYFCASSDYDEQYFGPGTRLTVT.